This T cell receptor beta chain is from a study of blood T cell repertoires in COVID-19. Study background: The United States, Italy and Spain provided the acute and convalescent COVID-19 samples.

Method: immunoSEQ multiplex PCR; TCRdb's copy keeps in-frame clones and lacks some. This sample has 310,000 or so clones, with around 91% found just once. V lost 5 bases to trimming and J lost 1 base; unmatched junction nucleotides: 5. CDR3 length: 15 residues. Germline-derived CDR1 and CDR2 are MDHEN and SYDVKM. Those enrolled, adults aged roughly 18 to 89 years, came from about two dozen US areas. Donors in Cohort 3 who had recovered were those with two negative PCRs, healthcare professional clearance, or resolution of their symptoms. This clone was seen a single time. The chain uses TRBV28 and TRBJ1-2; 9 bases fit TRBD1. The TCR comes from a woman aged 40 to 50 who had recovered from COVID-19. The sample was PBMCs or T cells enriched from blood (not recorded which). CDR3 nucleotide sequence: TGTGCCAGCAGTGAACAGGGGGCGAGTAACTATGGCTACACCTTC. Its translation is CASSEQGASNYGYTF.